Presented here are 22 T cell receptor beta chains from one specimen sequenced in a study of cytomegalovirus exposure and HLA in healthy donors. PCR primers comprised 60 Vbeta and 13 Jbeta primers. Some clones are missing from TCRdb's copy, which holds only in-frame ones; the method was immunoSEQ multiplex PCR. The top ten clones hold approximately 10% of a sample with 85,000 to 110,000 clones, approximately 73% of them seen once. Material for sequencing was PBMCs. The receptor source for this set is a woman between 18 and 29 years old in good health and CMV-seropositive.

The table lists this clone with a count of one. The CDR3 coding sequence is TGCAGCGTTGCCGGGACAGGGGGCCAAGGCTACACCTTC. It encodes CSVAGTGGQGYTF. The gene calls are TRBV29-1 and TRBJ1-2, with TRBD1 matching over 12 bases. Germline lookup yields CDR1 SQVTM and CDR2 ANQGSEA. The V and J ends lost 4 bases and 8 bases, in that order; junction bases with no gene match: 5. The length of the CDR3 is 13 residues.

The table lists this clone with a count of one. CDR3 DNA: TGTGCCAGCAGTCAAGGGAGGGACTATGGCTACACCTTC. This codes for CASSQGRDYGYTF. The chain uses TRBV28 and TRBJ1-2, with D unclear. The CDR3 is 13 amino acids. The germline CDR1 and CDR2 sequences are MDHEN and SYDVKM. Trimming removed 5 bases from V and 3 bases from J, with 10 bases in between.

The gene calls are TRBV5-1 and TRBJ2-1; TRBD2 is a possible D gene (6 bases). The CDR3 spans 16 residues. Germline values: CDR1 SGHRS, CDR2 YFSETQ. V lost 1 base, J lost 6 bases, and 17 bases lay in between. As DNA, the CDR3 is TGCGCCAGCAGCTTGTCTTCGACTAGACTGAGCAATGAGCAGTTCTTC. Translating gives CASSLSSTRLSNEQFF. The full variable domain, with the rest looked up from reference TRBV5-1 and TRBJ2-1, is KAGVTQTPRYLIKTRGQQVTLSCSPISGHRSVSWYQQTPGQGLQFLFEYFSETQRNKGNFPGRFSGRQFSNSRSEMNVSTLELGDSALYLCASSLSSTRLSNEQFFGPGTRLTVL.

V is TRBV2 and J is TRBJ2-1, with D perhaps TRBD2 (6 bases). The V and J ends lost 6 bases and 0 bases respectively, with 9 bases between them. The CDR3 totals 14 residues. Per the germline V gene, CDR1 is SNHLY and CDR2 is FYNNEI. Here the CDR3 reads CASRGTGSYNEQFF. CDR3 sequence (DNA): TGTGCCAGCAGGGGGACTGGCTCCTACAATGAGCAGTTCTTC.

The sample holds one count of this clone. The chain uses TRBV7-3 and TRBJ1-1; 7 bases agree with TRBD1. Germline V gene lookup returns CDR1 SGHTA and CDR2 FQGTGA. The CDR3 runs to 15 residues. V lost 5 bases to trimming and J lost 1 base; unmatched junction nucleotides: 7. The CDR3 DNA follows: TGTGCCAGCAGCACGAGAGGGGGCAAGAACACTGAAGCTTTCTTT. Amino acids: CASSTRGGKNTEAFF. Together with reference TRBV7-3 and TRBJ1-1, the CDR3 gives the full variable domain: GAGVSQTPSNKVTEKGKYVELRCDPISGHTALYWYRQSLGQGPEFLIYFQGTGAADDSGLPNDRFFAVRPEGSVSTLKIQRTERGDSAVYLCASSTRGGKNTEAFFGQGTRLTVV.

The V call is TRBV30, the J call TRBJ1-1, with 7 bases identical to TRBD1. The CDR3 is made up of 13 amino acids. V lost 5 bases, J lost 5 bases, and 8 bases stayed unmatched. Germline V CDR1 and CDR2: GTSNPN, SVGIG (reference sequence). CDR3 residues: CAWLRQGGTEAFF. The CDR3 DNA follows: TGTGCCTGGCTGCGACAGGGTGGGACTGAAGCTTTCTTT.

CDR3: CSVRRASGSSEKDTQYF. The CDR3 DNA reads as TGCAGCGTCCGGCGGGCTAGCGGGAGTAGCGAAAAAGATACGCAGTATTTT. V and J are TRBV29-1 and TRBJ2-3, with 10 bases matching TRBD2. V trimming: 6 bases; J trimming: 5 bases; junction bases outside the gene matches: 17. The germline CDR1 and CDR2 sequences are SQVTM and ANQGSEA. The CDR3 consists of 17 residues.

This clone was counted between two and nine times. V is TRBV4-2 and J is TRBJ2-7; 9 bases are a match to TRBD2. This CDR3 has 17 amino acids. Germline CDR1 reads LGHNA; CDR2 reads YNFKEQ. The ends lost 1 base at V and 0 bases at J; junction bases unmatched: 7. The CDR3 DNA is TGTGCCAGCAGCCAAGGCAGACTAGCGGACAGCTCCTACGAGCAGTACTTC. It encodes CASSQGRLADSSYEQYF.

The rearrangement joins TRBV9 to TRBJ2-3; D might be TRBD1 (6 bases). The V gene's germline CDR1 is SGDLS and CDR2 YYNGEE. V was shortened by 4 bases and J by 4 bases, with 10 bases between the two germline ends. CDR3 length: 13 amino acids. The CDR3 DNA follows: TGTGCCAGCAGCCCCCAGGGGTCAGATACGCAGTATTTT. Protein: CASSPQGSDTQYF.

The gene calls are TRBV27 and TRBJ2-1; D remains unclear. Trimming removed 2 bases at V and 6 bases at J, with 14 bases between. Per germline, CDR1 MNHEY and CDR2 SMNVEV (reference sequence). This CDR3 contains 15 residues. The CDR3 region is CASSLGRLMLNEQFF. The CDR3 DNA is TGTGCCAGCAGTTTAGGCAGGTTGATGCTCAATGAGCAGTTCTTC.

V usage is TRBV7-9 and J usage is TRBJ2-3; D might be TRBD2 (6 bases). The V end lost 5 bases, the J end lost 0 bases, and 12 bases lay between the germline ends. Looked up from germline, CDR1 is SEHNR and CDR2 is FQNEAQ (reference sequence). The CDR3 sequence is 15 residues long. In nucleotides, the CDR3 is TGTGCCAGCAGCCCTCGGGGGATCAGCACAGATACGCAGTATTTT. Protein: CASSPRGISTDTQYF.

The CDR3 coding sequence is TGTGCCAGCAGCTACTCGGGGGGTAGCGGGATTCAAGAGCAGTACTTC. This gives the protein CASSYSGGSGIQEQYF. The chain uses TRBV2 and TRBJ2-7; 8 nucleotides agree with TRBD2. V was pared by 6 bases and J by 7 bases, with 17 bases of the junction left unmatched. Germline CDR1 is SNHLY and CDR2 is FYNNEI. The CDR3 is 16 amino acids.

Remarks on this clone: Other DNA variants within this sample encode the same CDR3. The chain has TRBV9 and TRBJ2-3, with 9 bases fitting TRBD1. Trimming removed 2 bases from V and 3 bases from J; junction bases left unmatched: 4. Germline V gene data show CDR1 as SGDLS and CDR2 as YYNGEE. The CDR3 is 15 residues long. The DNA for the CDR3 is TGTGCCAGCAGCGTCGGGACAGGGTATACAGATACGCAGTATTTT. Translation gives CASSVGTGYTDTQYF. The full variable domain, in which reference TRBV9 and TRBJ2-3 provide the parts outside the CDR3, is DSGVTQTPKHLITATGQRVTLRCSPRSGDLSVYWYQQSLDQGLQFLIQYYNGEERAKGNILERFSAQQFPDLHSELNLSSLELGDSALYFCASSVGTGYTDTQYFGPGTRLTVL.

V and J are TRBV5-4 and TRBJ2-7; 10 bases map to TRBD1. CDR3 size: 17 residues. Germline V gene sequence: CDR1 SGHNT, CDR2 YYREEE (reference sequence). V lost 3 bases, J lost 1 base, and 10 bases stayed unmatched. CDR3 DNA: TGTGCCAGCAGCTCAACCCTTGGACAGGGGGGGTCCTACGAGCAGTACTTC. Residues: CASSSTLGQGGSYEQYF.

Here the CDR3 reads CASSVDMSAHNEQFF. CDR3 DNA sequence: TGTGCCAGCAGCGTAGATATGTCCGCGCACAATGAGCAGTTCTTC. The V call is TRBV9, the J call TRBJ2-1; D unresolved. Looked up from germline, CDR1 is SGDLS and CDR2 is YYNGEE. The V gene lost 0 bases and the J gene lost 5 bases, with 12 bases spanning the gap. The CDR3 contains 15 residues.

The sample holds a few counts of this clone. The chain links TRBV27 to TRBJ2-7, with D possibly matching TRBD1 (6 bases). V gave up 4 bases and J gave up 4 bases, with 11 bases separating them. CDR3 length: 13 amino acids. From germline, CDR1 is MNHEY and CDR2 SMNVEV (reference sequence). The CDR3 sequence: CASSSKGGYEQYF. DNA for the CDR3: TGTGCCAGCAGTTCCAAAGGGGGATACGAGCAGTACTTC.

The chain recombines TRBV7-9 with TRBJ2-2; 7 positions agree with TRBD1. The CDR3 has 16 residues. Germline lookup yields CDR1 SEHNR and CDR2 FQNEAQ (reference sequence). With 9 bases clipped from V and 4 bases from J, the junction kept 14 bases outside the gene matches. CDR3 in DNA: TGTGCCAGTCCCCATGACAGGGTAACCGCCACCGGGGAGCTGTTTTTT. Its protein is CASPHDRVTATGELFF.

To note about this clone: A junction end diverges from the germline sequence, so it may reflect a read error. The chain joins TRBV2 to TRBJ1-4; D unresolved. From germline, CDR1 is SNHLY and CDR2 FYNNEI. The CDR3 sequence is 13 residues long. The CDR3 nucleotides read TGCGCCAGCACCTTCAGCGTGTATGAAAAACTGTTTTTT. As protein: CASTFSVYEKLFF.

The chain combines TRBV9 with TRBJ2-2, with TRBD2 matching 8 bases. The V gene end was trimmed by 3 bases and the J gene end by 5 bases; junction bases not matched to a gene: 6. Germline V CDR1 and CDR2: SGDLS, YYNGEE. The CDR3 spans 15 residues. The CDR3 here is CASSALAEATGELFF. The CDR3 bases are TGTGCCAGCAGCGCACTAGCGGAGGCTACCGGGGAGCTGTTTTTT.

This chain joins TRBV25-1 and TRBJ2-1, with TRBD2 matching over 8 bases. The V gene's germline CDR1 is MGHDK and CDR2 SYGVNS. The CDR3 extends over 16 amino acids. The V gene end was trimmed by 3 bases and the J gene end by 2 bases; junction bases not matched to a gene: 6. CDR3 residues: CASSERAGGAYNEQFF. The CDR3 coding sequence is TGTGCCAGCAGTGAGAGGGCGGGAGGAGCCTACAATGAGCAGTTCTTC.

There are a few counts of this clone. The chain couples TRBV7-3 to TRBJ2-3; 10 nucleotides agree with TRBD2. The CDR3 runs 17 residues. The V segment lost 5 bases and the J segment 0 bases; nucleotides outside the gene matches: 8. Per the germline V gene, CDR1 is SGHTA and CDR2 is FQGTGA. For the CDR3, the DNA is TGTGCCAGCAGCGCCCGGGCTAGCGGGGGTAGCACAGATACGCAGTATTTT. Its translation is CASSARASGGSTDTQYF.

CDR3 protein: CAYNSGSRYEQYF. CDR3 DNA sequence: TGTGCCTATAATAGCGGGAGTCGGTACGAGCAGTACTTC. The chain recombines TRBV30 with TRBJ2-7; 9 positions match TRBD2. The CDR3 has 13 amino acids. The V segment lost 7 bases and the J segment 4 bases; nucleotides outside the gene matches: 8. Germline assignment: CDR1 GTSNPN and CDR2 SVGIG (reference sequence).